Listed here are 30 T cell receptor beta chains from one sample, sequenced in a study of PD-1 blockade in classical Hodgkin lymphoma. Time point reported: cycle 4 day 1 (C4D1), after five to seven weeks of nivolumab. Relapse was seen in all patients after autologous stem cell transplantation, and brentuximab vedotin exposure was variable. Profiled with immunoSEQ multiplex PCR; TCRdb holds only in-frame clones, not every one. The data hold tens of thousands of clones, with nearly 90% observed a single time. Sequenced here: peripheral blood mononuclear cells (PBMCs), sampled before the fourth cycle of nivolumab. Receptor source: a human donor with classical Hodgkin lymphoma.

The chain links TRBV5-1 to TRBJ2-1, with D possibly TRBD2 on 6 matching bases. The V and J ends lost 3 bases and 5 bases respectively, with 9 bases between them. The CDR3 runs 13 residues. Germline lookup yields CDR1 SGHRS and CDR2 YFSETQ. Here the CDR3 reads CASSSSVNNEQFF. The CDR3 DNA reads as TGCGCCAGCAGCTCTAGCGTTAACAATGAGCAGTTCTTC.

The V gene is TRBV7-9, the J gene TRBJ2-3; 8 bases align to TRBD2. CDR1 and CDR2 from the germline V gene are SEHNR and FQNEAQ (reference sequence). The CDR3 runs to 18 residues. Losses at the gene ends were 5 bases for V and 2 bases for J; bases not matched to a gene: 15. In DNA, the CDR3 is TGTGCCAGCAGCCCCCCGCGGGGTAGCGGGGATTCCACAGATACGCAGTATTTT. This translates into CASSPPRGSGDSTDTQYF. Complete variable domain (other parts from reference TRBV7-9 and TRBJ2-3): DTGVSQNPRHKITKRGQNVTFRCDPISEHNRLYWYRQTLGQGPEFLTYFQNEAQLEKSRLLSDRFSAERPKGSFSTLEIQRTEQGDSAMYLCASSPPRGSGDSTDTQYFGPGTRLTVL.

The chain employs TRBV5-1 and TRBJ2-1; D might be TRBD2 (6 bases). Germline CDR1 and CDR2: SGHRS and YFSETQ. V lost 4 bases to trimming and J lost 0 bases, with 8 bases between them. This CDR3 is built from 14 residues. The CDR3 nucleotides read TGCGCCAGCAGCGCGGGGAGCTCCTACAATGAGCAGTTCTTC. Translating gives CASSAGSSYNEQFF. The full variable domain, with the rest looked up from reference TRBV5-1 and TRBJ2-1, is KAGVTQTPRYLIKTRGQQVTLSCSPISGHRSVSWYQQTPGQGLQFLFEYFSETQRNKGNFPGRFSGRQFSNSRSEMNVSTLELGDSALYLCASSAGSSYNEQFFGPGTRLTVL.

This clone was seen just once. The rearrangement uses TRBV28 and TRBJ2-3; TRBD2 aligns across 9 bases. The CDR3 has 16 amino acids. Trimming took 2 bases from V and 5 from J; bases not matched to a gene: 8. CDR1 MDHEN and CDR2 SYDVKM come from the germline V gene. CDR3 sequence: CASSLKGGGARDTQYF. The CDR3 DNA sequence: TGTGCCAGCAGTTTAAAGGGCGGGGGGGCCAGAGATACGCAGTATTTT.

This clone was seen just once. This chain joins TRBV10-3 and TRBJ1-5, with D perhaps matching TRBD1 (6 bases). Trimming took off 2 bases at V and 7 bases at J, with 21 bases between the two ends. Germline V gene data show CDR1 as ENHRY and CDR2 as SYGVKD. This CDR3 spans 17 amino acids. As DNA, the CDR3 is TGTGCCATCAGTGAGCAGACAGGTTCGGGTTTGGGGCAGCCCCAGCATTTT. As protein: CAISEQTGSGLGQPQHF.

The CDR3 DNA reads as TGTGCCAGCAGCTCCCGAACACAGGGGTACAATGAGCAGTTCTTC. It is translated as CASSSRTQGYNEQFF. This chain joins TRBV9 and TRBJ2-1; 7 bases align to TRBD1. Germline-derived CDR1 and CDR2 are SGDLS and YYNGEE. V shed 4 bases and J 4 bases; nucleotides not matched to a gene: 8. The CDR3 extends over 15 amino acids.

J is TRBJ2-3 and V is TRBV5-1, with no clear D. The CDR3 is 15 amino acids. The V gene lost 3 bases and the J gene lost 5 bases, with 16 bases spanning the gap. The germline V gene encodes CDR1 SGHRS and CDR2 YFSETQ. The CDR3 region is CASSSLVVAGDTQYF. CDR3 DNA: TGCGCCAGCAGCTCCCTGGTGGTAGCTGGAGATACGCAGTATTTT.

The V and J genes are TRBV21-1 and TRBJ2-2; the listed D gene, TRBD1, was not tested against the DNA. TRBV21-1 is shown as a pseudogene. The CDR3 loop spans 18 amino acids. The CDR3 sequence: CASSLPIHRARGTGELFF. The CDR3 DNA reads as TGTGCCAGCAGCTTACCTATCCACAGGGCTCGGGGCACCGGGGAGCTGTTTTTT.

The rearrangement links TRBV27 to TRBJ2-6; D is uncertain. Germline values: CDR1 MNHEY, CDR2 SMNVEV (reference sequence). V lost 2 bases to trimming and J lost 0 bases, with 14 bases between them. The CDR3 runs 18 residues. The CDR3: CASSLMSQTPSGANVLTF. CDR3 bases: TGTGCCAGCAGTTTAATGAGCCAGACCCCCTCTGGGGCCAACGTCCTGACTTTC.

The chain recombines TRBV5-1 with TRBJ2-2, with 8 nucleotides matching TRBD1. V dropped 4 bases and J dropped 4; count of bases not matched to a gene: 6. The CDR3 sequence is 15 residues long. Per germline, CDR1 SGHRS and CDR2 YFSETQ. As DNA, the CDR3 is TGCGCCAGCAGCCGGCAGGGGGCTGGCACCGGGGAGCTGTTTTTT. Its protein product is CASSRQGAGTGELFF.

The genes are TRBV5-1 and TRBJ1-2, with 10 bases aligning to TRBD1. The V gene end was trimmed by 3 bases and the J gene end by 5 bases; junction bases not matched to a gene: 4. CDR3 length: 14 amino acids. The germline CDR1 and CDR2 sequences are SGHRS and YFSETQ. The chain's CDR3 is CASSSGQGPYGYTF. CDR3 in DNA: TGCGCCAGCAGCTCGGGACAGGGGCCTTATGGCTACACCTTC. Looking up the rest from reference TRBV5-1 and TRBJ1-2 gives the full variable domain: KAGVTQTPRYLIKTRGQQVTLSCSPISGHRSVSWYQQTPGQGLQFLFEYFSETQRNKGNFPGRFSGRQFSNSRSEMNVSTLELGDSALYLCASSSGQGPYGYTFGSGTRLTVV.

The genes are TRBV27 and TRBJ2-1; no definite D call. The germline V and J ends were trimmed by 3 bases and 10 bases, with 13 bases remaining between them. Germline CDR1 and CDR2: MNHEY and SMNVEV (reference sequence). The CDR3 contains 13 residues. The CDR3 region has the DNA TGTGCCAGCAGTTTGTATCAAGTACAGGAGCAGTTCTTC. This translates into CASSLYQVQEQFF.

This chain links TRBV30 with TRBJ2-2, with D tentatively TRBD1 (5 bases). Germline V gene data show CDR1 as GTSNPN and CDR2 as SVGIG (reference sequence). CDR3 size: 12 residues. Trimming took 6 bases from V and 6 from J, leaving 11 bases between them. The CDR3 sequence is CACRTGAGELFF. Written as DNA, the CDR3 is TGTGCCTGCCGCACAGGCGCCGGGGAGCTGTTTTTT.

The V and J genes are TRBV4-1 and TRBJ1-5; D is uncertain. V was pared by 5 bases and J by 5 bases, with 7 bases between. CDR1 and CDR2 from the germline V gene are MGHRA and YSYEKL. CDR3 length: 12 amino acids. The CDR3 DNA reads as TGCGCCAGCAGCGATTTTGATCAGCCCCAGCATTTT. Its translation: CASSDFDQPQHF.

Written as DNA, the CDR3 is TGTGCCAGCAGTTATCAGGGCGACAGGCCCGATGGCTACACCTTC. Amino acids: CASSYQGDRPDGYTF. The chain has TRBV6-6 and TRBJ1-2; TRBD1 might be the D (6 bases). Germline V gene sequence: CDR1 MNHNY, CDR2 SVGAGI (reference sequence). V gave up 3 bases and J gave up 6 bases, with 17 bases separating them. This CDR3 spans 15 amino acids.

In DNA form, the CDR3 reads TGTGCCTGGCGGAAACCGTATGGCTACACCTTC. As protein: CAWRKPYGYTF. The V and J genes are TRBV30 and TRBJ1-2; the D is unclear. V shed 5 bases and J shed 5 bases, with 9 bases lying between them. Germline CDR1 GTSNPN, CDR2 SVGIG (reference sequence). CDR3 length equals 11 residues.

This clone was observed once. This chain connects TRBV5-1 to TRBJ1-4; D call uncertain. CDR1 is SGHRS, CDR2 YFSETQ, per germline. The V gene lost 0 bases and the J gene lost 4 bases, with 7 bases spanning the gap. CDR3 length: 14 amino acids. CDR3 in amino acids: CASSLARDNEKLFF. CDR3 sequence (DNA): TGCGCCAGCAGCTTGGCTCGGGATAATGAAAAACTGTTTTTT.

This clone has a single count. The V and J genes are TRBV6-5 and TRBJ1-4; D is unclear. Trimming removed 0 bases from V and 0 bases from J, with 5 bases in between. This CDR3 contains 15 residues. From germline, CDR1 is MNHEY and CDR2 SVGAGI. In nucleotides, the CDR3 is TGTGCCAGCAGTTACTCGGACGCAACTAATGAAAAACTGTTTTTT. Translated, it gives CASSYSDATNEKLFF.

This sequence joins TRBV4-1 and TRBJ1-4; the D is unclear. Germline CDR1 MGHRA, CDR2 YSYEKL. The CDR3 loop spans 16 amino acids. V lost 0 bases, J lost 7 bases, and 15 bases lay in between. The CDR3: CASSQEGTREVEKLFF. The CDR3, as DNA: TGCGCCAGCAGCCAAGAGGGAACTCGGGAGGTTGAAAAACTGTTTTTT.

This chain connects TRBV9 to TRBJ1-1; D unresolved. Germline assignment: CDR1 SGDLS and CDR2 YYNGEE. This CDR3 has 15 amino acids. Trimming removed 4 bases at V and 1 base at J, with 14 bases between. The CDR3 DNA follows: TGTGCCAGCAGCTCCAGGACTGTCGGGAACACTGAAGCTTTCTTT. Encoded protein: CASSSRTVGNTEAFF.

The chain links TRBV10-3 to TRBJ1-3, with a tentative D call TRBD1 (6 bases). The germline V gene has CDR1 ENHRY and CDR2 SYGVKD. CDR3 size: 13 residues. V was trimmed by 6 bases and J by 0 bases, leaving 6 bases between them. The CDR3: CAIRDSSGNTIYF. The CDR3 DNA reads as TGTGCCATCAGGGACAGCTCTGGAAACACCATATATTTT.

The V and J genes are TRBV11-1 and TRBJ2-3; D is uncertain. Germline CDR1 is SGHAT and CDR2 is FQDESV (reference sequence). The CDR3 covers 16 residues. The V and J ends lost 2 bases and 5 bases respectively, with 17 bases between them. CDR3 protein: CASSLSLRPGQDTQYF. CDR3 nucleotides: TGTGCCAGCAGCTTAAGCCTCCGACCTGGGCAAGATACGCAGTATTTT.

About this clone: At the DNA level, this CDR3 is encoded by other sequences in the same sample as well. The chain has TRBV5-1 and TRBJ2-6; no firm D call. This CDR3 has 14 amino acids. V lost 0 bases to trimming and J lost 2 bases, with 3 bases between them. CDR1 SGHRS and CDR2 YFSETQ come from the germline V gene. This chain's CDR3 is CASSLDPGANVLTF. The CDR3 DNA reads TGCGCCAGCAGCTTGGATCCTGGGGCCAACGTCCTGACTTTC.

The J gene is TRBJ1-4, the V gene TRBV7-9; D gene ambiguous. Between the trimmed V and J ends, which lost 1 base and 12 bases, there was a span of 12 bases. CDR3 size: 13 residues. Per the germline V gene, CDR1 is SEHNR and CDR2 is FQNEAQ (reference sequence). CDR3 region: CASSLGPSSELFF. CDR3 DNA: TGTGCCAGCAGCTTAGGGCCCAGTAGCGAACTGTTTTTT.

The V gene is TRBV18, the J gene TRBJ2-5, with 9 bases identical to TRBD2. V was clipped by 4 bases and J by 5 bases; unmatched bases: 8. The CDR3 covers 15 residues. Germline CDR1 and CDR2: KGHSH and LQKENI. CDR3 DNA sequence: TGTGCCAGCTCACTGTCTAGCGGGGATGGGGAGACCCAGTACTTC. Translating it yields CASSLSSGDGETQYF.

This clone has a single count. At one of its ends the junction is not consistent with the germline gene, which may arise from a read error. This chain joins TRBV5-1 and TRBJ1-1; D gene uncertain. The CDR3 runs 15 residues. Germline CDR1 and CDR2: SGHRS and YFSETQ. CDR3 residues: CVSSLDREANTEAFF. The CDR3 DNA reads as TGCGTCAGCAGCTTGGATAGGGAAGCGAACACTGAAGCTTTCTTT.

The J gene is TRBJ1-4, the V gene TRBV12-5; D not resolved. Trimming stripped 3 bases from V and 6 bases from J, with 11 bases between. The CDR3 is 14 residues long. Germline V CDR1 and CDR2: LGHNT, FRNRAP. The CDR3 DNA reads as TGTGCTAGTGGTTTCGGCCGGGATTATGAAAAACTGTTTTTT. Protein: CASGFGRDYEKLFF.

The chain joins TRBV29-1 to TRBJ2-1, with 7 nucleotides matching TRBD2. V dropped 6 bases and J dropped 9; count of bases not matched to a gene: 5. The CDR3 covers 11 residues. Germline loops: CDR1 SQVTM, CDR2 ANQGSEA. CDR3 nucleotides: TGCAGCGTGTCCTCTAGCGGTGAGCAGTTCTTC. Translated: CSVSSSGEQFF.

V gene TRBV9 combines with J gene TRBJ1-6; 10 positions match TRBD1. The V gene end was trimmed by 2 bases and the J gene end by 9 bases; junction bases not matched to a gene: 5. The CDR3 totals 15 residues. In germline, CDR1 is SGDLS, CDR2 YYNGEE. The CDR3 protein is CASSVRQGASSPLHF. The CDR3 region has the DNA TGTGCCAGCAGCGTGAGACAGGGGGCCAGTTCACCCCTCCACTTT.

The rearrangement links TRBV5-1 to TRBJ1-4; 9 bases match TRBD1. CDR1 is SGHRS, CDR2 YFSETQ, per germline. V trimming: 5 bases; J trimming: 8 bases; junction bases outside the gene matches: 7. CDR3 length: 14 amino acids. CDR3 loop: CASSPGTGKEKLFF. As DNA, the CDR3 is TGCGCCAGCAGTCCCGGGACAGGGAAGGAAAAACTGTTTTTT.